A selection of T cell receptor beta chains follows, all from one sample in a study of blood T cell repertoires in COVID-19. TCRdb keeps only in-frame clones here, not all; method: immunoSEQ multiplex PCR. Here the sample spans under 300,000 clones, less than 90% being singletons. Sequences were obtained from peripheral blood. The origin of the receptors is a human donor in a cohort sampled during active COVID-19. CDR3s include the opening cysteine and the closing phenylalanine or tryptophan. The order of the fields is clone size, J gene, V gene, D gene, CDR3 protein, CDR3 DNA. The D gene is left open where the match is weak. The listing skips clone size in some rows; elsewhere it reads once, few, many or a size class.

abundance: few; j_gene: TRBJ2-1; v_gene: TRBV20-1; d_gene: -; CDR3aa: CSAENNEQFF; CDR3nt: TGCAGTGCTGAGAACAATGAGCAGTTCTTC
abundance: -; j_gene: TRBJ1-1; v_gene: TRBV9; d_gene: -; CDR3aa: CASSVGVVSINTEAFF; CDR3nt: TGTGCCAGCAGCGTAGGAGTCGTTTCAATCAACACTGAAGCTTTCTTT
abundance: -; j_gene: TRBJ2-1; v_gene: TRBV5-1; d_gene: TRBD2; CDR3aa: CASSPVAGPYNEQFF; CDR3nt: TGCGCCAGCAGCCCTGTAGCGGGACCTTACAATGAGCAGTTCTTC
abundance: -; j_gene: TRBJ1-3; v_gene: TRBV5-4; d_gene: TRBD1; CDR3aa: CASSPRQGAGNTIYF; CDR3nt: TGTGCCAGCAGCCCCAGACAGGGTGCTGGAAACACCATATATTTT
abundance: -; j_gene: TRBJ1-5; v_gene: TRBV19; d_gene: -; CDR3aa: CASNPQGGPQHF; CDR3nt: TGTGCCAGTAACCCCCAGGGCGGGCCCCAGCATTTT
abundance: -; j_gene: TRBJ2-7; v_gene: TRBV4-1; d_gene: -; CDR3aa: CASSQVGTRASSYEQYF; CDR3nt: TGCGCCAGCAGCCAAGTCGGTACTAGAGCAAGCTCCTACGAGCAGTACTTC
abundance: -; j_gene: TRBJ2-1; v_gene: TRBV4-1; d_gene: TRBD2; CDR3aa: CASSQGLAQTSYNEQFF; CDR3nt: TGCGCCAGCAGCCAAGGACTAGCCCAAACCTCCTACAATGAGCAGTTCTTC
abundance: -; j_gene: TRBJ2-1; v_gene: TRBV9; d_gene: -; CDR3aa: CASKPPGSGSYNEQFF; CDR3nt: TGTGCCAGCAAGCCCCCGGGGTCCGGCTCCTACAATGAGCAGTTCTTC
abundance: -; j_gene: TRBJ2-5; v_gene: TRBV7-8; d_gene: TRBD1; CDR3aa: CASSIRQGTLLGYF; CDR3nt: TGTGCCAGCAGTATAAGACAGGGAACCCTACTAGGGTACTTC
abundance: -; j_gene: TRBJ2-1; v_gene: TRBV9; d_gene: -; CDR3aa: CASSPTSGSYNEQFF; CDR3nt: TGTGCCAGCAGCCCAACGAGCGGAAGTTACAATGAGCAGTTCTTC
abundance: -; j_gene: TRBJ2-2; v_gene: TRBV5-8; d_gene: -; CDR3aa: CASIPATVNTGELFF; CDR3nt: TGTGCCAGCATCCCCGCGACTGTGAACACCGGGGAGCTGTTTTTT
abundance: -; j_gene: TRBJ2-1; v_gene: TRBV7-2; d_gene: TRBD2; CDR3aa: CASSFRGAGVNEQFF; CDR3nt: TGTGCCAGCAGCTTCCGCGGAGCGGGAGTGAATGAGCAGTTCTTC
abundance: once; j_gene: TRBJ2-1; v_gene: TRBV6-4; d_gene: TRBD2; CDR3aa: CASSDLISGTSGANEQFF; CDR3nt: TGTGCCAGCAGTGACCTTATTTCCGGGACTAGCGGGGCCAATGAGCAGTTCTTC
abundance: -; j_gene: TRBJ1-4; v_gene: TRBV13; d_gene: -; CDR3aa: CASSLSVVKRGRKGNEKLFF; CDR3nt: TGTGCCAGCAGCTTAAGTGTAGTTAAAAGGGGCAGGAAAGGTAATGAAAAACTGTTTTTT
abundance: few; j_gene: TRBJ2-7; v_gene: TRBV16; d_gene: -; CDR3aa: CASSLPGYEQYF; CDR3nt: TGTGCCAGCAGCCTCCCGGGCTACGAGCAGTACTTC
abundance: few; j_gene: TRBJ2-3; v_gene: TRBV5-6; d_gene: -; CDR3aa: CASSFRSGVNADTQYF; CDR3nt: TGTGCCAGCAGCTTTAGGTCAGGGGTTAACGCAGATACGCAGTATTTT
abundance: -; j_gene: TRBJ1-2; v_gene: TRBV5-1; d_gene: TRBD1; CDR3aa: CASSLEGTGYYTF; CDR3nt: TGCGCCAGCAGCTTGGAAGGGACAGGATACTACACCTTC
abundance: -; j_gene: TRBJ2-1; v_gene: TRBV9; d_gene: TRBD2; CDR3aa: CASSVGTSGFEQFF; CDR3nt: TGTGCCAGCAGCGTAGGGACTAGCGGATTTGAGCAGTTCTTC
abundance: -; j_gene: TRBJ2-7; v_gene: TRBV28; d_gene: TRBD1; CDR3aa: CASSFTGAVYEQYF; CDR3nt: TGTGCCAGCAGTTTTACAGGGGCTGTTTACGAGCAGTACTTC
abundance: few; j_gene: TRBJ2-2; v_gene: TRBV5-6; d_gene: TRBD2; CDR3aa: CASSGTSEFTGELFF; CDR3nt: TGTGCCAGCAGCGGGACTAGCGAGTTCACCGGGGAGCTGTTTTTT
abundance: -; j_gene: TRBJ1-1; v_gene: TRBV6-5; d_gene: -; CDR3aa: CASRGGAGTEAFF; CDR3nt: TGTGCCAGCCGCGGGGGCGCTGGCACTGAAGCTTTCTTT
abundance: -; j_gene: TRBJ1-1; v_gene: TRBV19; d_gene: TRBD1; CDR3aa: CASSLPGGAKNTEAFF; CDR3nt: TGTGCCAGTAGCCTACCAGGGGGAGCTAAGAACACTGAAGCTTTCTTT
abundance: -; j_gene: TRBJ2-3; v_gene: TRBV5-1; d_gene: TRBD2; CDR3aa: CASSLVSGTSTDTQYF; CDR3nt: TGCGCCAGCAGCTTGGTGAGCGGGACTAGCACAGATACGCAGTATTTT